The clone carrying this TCR beta chain has a single count. What it recognizes is unknown. These data originate in a study of shared clonotypes between healthy human individuals. Findings and caveats of the study: When naive CD4 clonotypes were compared across a few donors, approximately 5% were shared.

Germline V gene data show CDR1 as MDHEN and CDR2 as SYDVKM. The CDR3 is 17 residues long. The V segment lost 4 bases and the J segment 2 bases; nucleotides outside the gene matches: 6. Libraries were prepared by immunoSEQ multiplex PCR; TCRdb keeps only in-frame clonotypes and omits some of them. The table records about 340,000 clones, more than 60% of them present only once. Sequencing was carried out using memory CD4+ T cells sorted from blood. Documented subset: CD45RA-negative fraction. This chain connects TRBV28 to TRBJ2-6; 9 nucleotides align to TRBD1. The source is a man between 25 and 39 years old in good health. The CDR3, as DNA: TGTGCCAGCAGTTCCGGGACAGGGAGAACTGGGGCCAACGTCCTGACTTTC. Protein product: CASSSGTGRTGANVLTF.